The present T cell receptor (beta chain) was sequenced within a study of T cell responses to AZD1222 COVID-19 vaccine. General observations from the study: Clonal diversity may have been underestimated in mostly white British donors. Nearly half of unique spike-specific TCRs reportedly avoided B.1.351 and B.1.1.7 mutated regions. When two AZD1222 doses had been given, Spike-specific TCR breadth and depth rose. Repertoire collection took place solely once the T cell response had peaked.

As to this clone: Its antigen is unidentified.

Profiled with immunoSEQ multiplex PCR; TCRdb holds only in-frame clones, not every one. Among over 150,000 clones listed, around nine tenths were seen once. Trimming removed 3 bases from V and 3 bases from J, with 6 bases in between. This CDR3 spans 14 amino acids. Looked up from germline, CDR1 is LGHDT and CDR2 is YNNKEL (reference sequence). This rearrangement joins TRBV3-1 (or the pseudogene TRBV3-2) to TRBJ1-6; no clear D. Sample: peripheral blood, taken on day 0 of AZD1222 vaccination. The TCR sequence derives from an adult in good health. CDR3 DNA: TGTGCCAGCAGCCATCGAGACTATAATTCACCCCTCCACTTT. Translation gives CASSHRDYNSPLHF.